A single sample gave rise to the 23 T cell receptor beta chains below, sequenced in a study of T cells after yellow fever vaccination. TCRdb reprocessed the 5' RACE reads via MiXCR and lists one record per CDR3 protein. The table lists a few hundred thousand distinct CDR3 sequences, 8.7% of them singletons, with around 3.1% in the top ten. Sequences were derived from CD4+ T cells sorted from PBMCs, sampled 5 days after the yellow fever booster vaccination. Every receptor here comes from a man in his late teens or twenties who received the YFV17D yellow fever vaccine.

The CDR3 here is CSARLYTDTQYF. CDR3 nucleotides: TGCAGTGCTAGACTGTACACAGATACGCAGTATTTT. The chain recombines TRBV20-1 with TRBJ2-3; D gene uncertain. V lost 2 bases, J lost 2 bases, and 5 bases lay in between. The germline V gene has CDR1 DFQATT and CDR2 SNEGSKA (reference sequence). CDR3 size: 12 residues.

CDR3 sequence (DNA): TGCAGTGCTTCTCGACAGGGGAGAAACACCATATATTTT. Translating it yields CSASRQGRNTIYF. V usage is TRBV20-1 and J usage is TRBJ1-3; 8 nucleotides agree with TRBD1. Germline values: CDR1 DFQATT, CDR2 SNEGSKA (reference sequence). After removal of 5 bases from V and 5 bases from J, the junction contained 5 bases not matched to a gene. The length of the CDR3 is 13 residues.

This clonotype showed up just a few times. The J gene is TRBJ2-1, the V gene TRBV20-1, with no clear D. V was cut by 3 bases and J by 2 bases, with 11 bases left in between. Germline CDR1 is DFQATT and CDR2 is SNEGSKA (reference sequence). This CDR3 contains 14 residues. CDR3 in amino acids: CSASKWETYNEQFF. The CDR3, as DNA: TGCAGTGCTAGTAAATGGGAAACCTACAATGAGCAGTTCTTC.

The sample holds a few counts of this clonotype. This chain connects TRBV5-5 to TRBJ1-2; 7 nucleotides line up with TRBD1. Germline CDR1 is SGHKS and CDR2 is YYEKEE (reference sequence). V gave up 4 bases and J gave up 8 bases; unmatched junction bases: 11. The CDR3 extends over 14 amino acids. CDR3 in DNA: TGTGCCAGCAGCCCTCTGAACAGGGGAGGGGGCTACACCTTC. Protein sequence: CASSPLNRGGGYTF.

This clonotype was picked up a small number of times. The V gene is TRBV12-3 or TRBV12-4, the J gene TRBJ2-3, with D unclear. The V end lost 0 bases, the J end lost 2 bases, and 18 bases lay between the germline ends. CDR3 length: 18 amino acids. The CDR3 DNA is TGTGCCAGCAGTTTAGCCTACCACACTTGGCTAGACACAGATACGCAGTATTTT. Its protein is CASSLAYHTWLDTDTQYF.

The chain has TRBV20-1 and TRBJ1-2; D unresolved. Germline V gene lookup returns CDR1 DFQATT and CDR2 SNEGSKA (reference sequence). The CDR3 has 14 residues. V gave up 3 bases and J gave up 1 base, with 12 bases separating them. CDR3 DNA: TGCAGTGCTAGTGGTGGAAGTCTTAACTATGGCTACACCTTC. It is translated as CSASGGSLNYGYTF.

In the case of this clonotype: The junction differs from germline at one of its ends, possibly a read error. The V and J genes are TRBV7-2 and TRBJ1-1, with 8 bases fitting TRBD1. This CDR3 region has 14 residues. From germline, CDR1 is SGHTA and CDR2 FQGNSA. The CDR3 DNA reads TGTGCCAGCAGCTCTAACAGGGGGAACTCTGAAGCTTTCTTT. Its protein is CASSSNRGNSEAFF.

This clonotype has just a few counts. This chain uses TRBV19 with TRBJ1-1, with a tentative D call TRBD1 (6 bases). This CDR3 is 13 amino acids long. Germline assignment: CDR1 LNHDA and CDR2 SQIVND (reference sequence). Trimming left V 5 bases short and J 8 bases short, with 15 bases between. CDR3 nucleotides: TGTGCCAGTAGTTTACAGGGAATTGGGGAAGCTTTCTTT. Translating gives CASSLQGIGEAFF.

In the case of this clonotype: A much larger clone differs by one base, so this may be a read error. The rearrangement uses TRBV6-5 and TRBJ1-1; D might be TRBD1 (5 bases). The germline V gene encodes CDR1 MNHEY and CDR2 SVGAGI. The CDR3 has 13 amino acids. The CDR3 region is CASSPWGNTEVFF. CDR3 coding DNA: TGTGCCAGCAGTCCTTGGGGGAACACTGAAGTTTTCTTT.

The rearrangement joins TRBV7-2 to TRBJ1-2; D is perhaps TRBD1 (6 bases). Trimming took 4 bases from V and 6 from J, leaving 12 bases between them. The length of the CDR3 is 13 residues. Germline CDR1 and CDR2: SGHTA and FQGNSA. CDR3 bases: TGTGCCAGCAGCTGGAAGGCAGGGGATGGCTACACCTTC. Protein: CASSWKAGDGYTF.

The gene calls are TRBV7-9 and TRBJ2-5, with D unclear. The V gene's germline CDR1 is SEHNR and CDR2 FQNEAQ (reference sequence). The CDR3 is made up of 16 amino acids. Trimming took off 1 base at V and 1 base at J, with 13 bases between the two ends. The CDR3 bases are TGTGCCAGCAGCTTAGGGGCCAGTGGGGTCCAAGAGACCCAGTACTTC. This codes for CASSLGASGVQETQYF.

The V and J genes are TRBV27 and TRBJ1-5; TRBD1 is a possible D gene (5 bases). V lost 3 bases to trimming and J lost 2 bases, with 14 bases between them. CDR1 and CDR2 (germline): MNHEY, SMNVEV (reference sequence). This CDR3 has 16 amino acids. CDR3: CASSFRGGIGNQPQHF. CDR3 coding DNA: TGTGCCAGCAGTTTCCGGGGGGGGATCGGCAATCAGCCCCAGCATTTT.

Many counts were recorded for this clonotype. The chain has TRBV4-2 and TRBJ2-3; TRBD1 is a possible D gene (5 bases). The V gene's germline CDR1 is LGHNA and CDR2 YNFKEQ. The CDR3 is 15 amino acids. Trimming stripped 0 bases from V and 6 bases from J, with 13 bases between. CDR3 amino acids: CASSQDGRVGDTQYF. In DNA form, the CDR3 reads TGTGCCAGCAGCCAAGATGGCAGGGTAGGGGATACGCAGTATTTT.

This clonotype has ten or more counts. The genes are TRBV7-2 and TRBJ1-1, with unresolved D. Germline assignment: CDR1 SGHTA and CDR2 FQGNSA. The CDR3 length is 14 residues. Trimming took off 3 bases at V and 1 base at J, with 9 bases between the two ends. Here the CDR3 reads CASSFEQRNTEAFF. CDR3 in DNA: TGTGCCAGCAGCTTTGAACAGAGGAACACTGAAGCTTTCTTT.

This clonotype was seen ten or more times. The chain links TRBV10-3 to TRBJ1-2; 10 positions match TRBD1. The CDR3 runs 13 residues. CDR1 ENHRY and CDR2 SYGVKD come from the germline V gene. V dropped 7 bases and J dropped 6; count of bases not matched to a gene: 5. Here the CDR3 reads CAINTGTGDGYTF. Here the CDR3 DNA reads TGTGCCATCAATACCGGGACAGGGGATGGCTACACCTTC.

About this clonotype: Because it lacks the conserved phenylalanine or tryptophan at the end, this CDR3 is likely a read error. The V and J genes are TRBV12-3 or TRBV12-4 and TRBJ1-5; the D is unclear. V was pared by 3 bases and J by 3 bases, with 6 bases between. The CDR3 contains 13 residues. The CDR3: CASSLTINQPQHI. For the CDR3, the DNA is TGTGCCAGCAGTTTGACAATCAATCAGCCCCAGCATATT.

The V call is TRBV21-1, the J call TRBJ2-7; TRBD1, the table's D call, lacks a check against the DNA. TRBV21-1 is flagged as a pseudogene. The CDR3 sequence is 14 residues long. This CDR3 is CASSKARGSHEQYV. The CDR3 DNA follows: TGTGCCAGCAGCAAAGCCCGGGGTTCCCACGAGCAGTACGTC.

In its sample, this clonotype was seen many times. The rearrangement links TRBV28 to TRBJ1-6; no reliable D call. There are 16 residues in the CDR3. The V end was cut by 4 bases, the J end by 6 bases, with 16 bases between. Germline CDR1 is MDHEN and CDR2 is SYDVKM. The CDR3, as DNA: TGTGCCAGCAGTTCCCCTCAGAGGGATGGTAATTCACCCCTCCACTTT. It is translated as CASSSPQRDGNSPLHF.

The chain carries TRBV5-1 and TRBJ2-5; D ambiguous. This CDR3 has 14 residues. Trimming cost V 4 bases and J 5 bases, with 15 bases left between them. The germline gives CDR1 SGHRS, CDR2 YFSETQ. The CDR3 sequence: CASSPLVATETQYF. The CDR3 bases are TGCGCCAGCAGCCCCCTTGTAGCCACGGAGACCCAGTACTTC.

This clonotype turned up a few times. V gene TRBV6-5 combines with J gene TRBJ1-2, with no clear D. The V end lost 8 bases, the J end lost 4 bases, and 8 bases lay between the germline ends. This CDR3 spans 11 amino acids. CDR1 is MNHEY and CDR2 is SVGAGI in the germline V gene. CDR3 sequence: CASGRVYGYTF. The CDR3 nucleotides read TGTGCCAGCGGGAGAGTCTATGGCTACACCTTC.

V and J are TRBV11-2 and TRBJ1-1, with a tentative D call TRBD1 (5 bases). Deletions cut 3 bases from V and 6 bases from J, with 17 bases between. Per the germline V gene, CDR1 is SGHAT and CDR2 is FQNNGV. The CDR3 is 15 residues long. This CDR3 reads CASSFRVLKGSEAFF. The CDR3 nucleotides read TGTGCCAGCAGCTTCAGGGTCCTAAAGGGCTCTGAAGCTTTCTTT.

The sample holds a few counts of this clonotype. V usage is TRBV3-1 and J usage is TRBJ2-5, with D perhaps TRBD2 (6 bases). Germline V lookup: CDR1 LGHDT, CDR2 YNNKEL (reference sequence). V lost 5 bases to trimming and J lost 5 bases, with 18 bases between them. The CDR3 covers 15 residues. The CDR3 bases are TGTGCCAGCAGCTTTTCAGGACTAAATGACGAGACCCAGTACTTC. Its protein product is CASSFSGLNDETQYF.

The V call is TRBV12-5, the J call TRBJ1-1; tentative D call: TRBD1 (6 bases). In germline, CDR1 is LGHNT, CDR2 FRNRAP. The CDR3 totals 15 residues. The V end lost 5 bases, the J end lost 4 bases, and 17 bases lay between the germline ends. In DNA, the CDR3 is TGTGCTAGTGGTGTAACCGGGACAACGGGCACTGAAGCTTTCTTT. This encodes CASGVTGTTGTEAFF.